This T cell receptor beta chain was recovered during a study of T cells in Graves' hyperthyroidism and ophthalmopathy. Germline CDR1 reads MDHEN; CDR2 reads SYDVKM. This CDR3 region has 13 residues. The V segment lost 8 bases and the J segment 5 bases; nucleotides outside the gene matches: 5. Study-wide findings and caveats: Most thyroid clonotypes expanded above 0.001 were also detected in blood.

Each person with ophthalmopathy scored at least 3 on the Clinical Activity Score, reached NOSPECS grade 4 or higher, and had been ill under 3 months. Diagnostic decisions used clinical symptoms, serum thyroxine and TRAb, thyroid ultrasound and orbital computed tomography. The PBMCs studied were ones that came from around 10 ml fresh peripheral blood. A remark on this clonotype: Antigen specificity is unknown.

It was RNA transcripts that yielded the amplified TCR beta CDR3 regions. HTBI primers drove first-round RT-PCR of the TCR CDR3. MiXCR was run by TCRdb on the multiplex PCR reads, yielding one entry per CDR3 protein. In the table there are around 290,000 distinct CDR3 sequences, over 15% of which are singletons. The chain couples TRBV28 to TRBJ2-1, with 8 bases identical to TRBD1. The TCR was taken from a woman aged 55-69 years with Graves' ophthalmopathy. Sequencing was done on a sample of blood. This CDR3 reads CASWGQDNNEQFF. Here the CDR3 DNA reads TGTGCCAGCTGGGGACAGGATAACAATGAGCAGTTCTTC. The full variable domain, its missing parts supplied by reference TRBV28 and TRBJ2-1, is DVKVTQSSRYLVKRTGEKVFLECVQDMDHENMFWYRQDPGLGLRLIYFSYDVKMKEKGDIPEGYSVSREKKERFSLILESASTNQTSMYLCASWGQDNNEQFFGPGTRLTVL.